This section outlines one TCR beta chain sequence together with its context. Its target antigen remains unknown. Base qualities are missing; no much larger clone stands one base away. The trial excluded patients who had a history of autoimmune disease or were on systemic immunosuppression. Peripheral blood for TCR sequencing was drawn from every dose cohort at baseline, at cycle 4 day 1 and at cycle 7 day 1. Samples were obtained from an open-label, multicenter, first-in-human phase I dose-escalation trial of ivuxolimab. The trial enrolled adults with locally advanced or metastatic head and neck squamous cell, hepatocellular, melanoma or renal cell carcinoma. Before TCR sequencing, CD4+ and CD8+ T cells were separately sorted from peripheral blood. Genomic DNA was extracted from sorted cells for sequencing of the TCRbeta CDR3 region. The immunoSEQ Assay was used to sequence the TCRbeta CDR3 regions. In its TCRdb copy, this immuneACCESS table keeps in-frame sequences only and misses some clones. Where compared with another copy, unresolved V genes explain less than half of these, and the others have no known cause. The sample has tens of thousands of clones on record, roughly nine tenths of them singletons. Clones ranked in the top ten supply 4% to 5.5% of the sample.

The germline V gene specifies SGHTA as CDR1 and FQGNSA as CDR2. The cysteine opens and the phenylalanine closes a CDR3 of 15 amino acids. Just CDR3 DNA is preserved here, 45 bases in frame from base 1. V lost 5 bases and J lost 9 bases; the stretch between them is 17 bases long. The data were obtained in a study of OX40 agonist ivuxolimab in advanced cancers. Some background on the complete study: The costimulatory receptor OX40 (CD134) was targeted by ivuxolimab, a fully human IgG2 agonistic monoclonal antibody. Intravenous ivuxolimab was administered to patients every 2 weeks at six dose levels: 0.01, 0.1, 0.3, 1.5, 3 and 10 mg/kg. Among the 52 dose-escalation patients, about 20 had hepatocellular carcinoma, 15 or so melanoma, 9 renal cell carcinoma and 9 head and neck cancer. A male proportion of nearly 85% and a mean age of about 60 years, ranging from roughly 23 to 79, were recorded for the dose-escalation cohort. Prior anti-PD-1, anti-PD-L1 or anti-CTLA-4 therapy was permitted, and checkpoint inhibitors had been received by less than 45% of dose-escalation patients. Partial responses were achieved by three dose-escalation patients, of whom one had hepatocellular carcinoma and two had cutaneous melanoma. Peripheral TCRbeta sequencing was intended to test whether TCR sequence diversity was altered and clonal T-cell expansion was caused by ivuxolimab. The paper reports the monotherapy dose-escalation portion (N = 52 patients) of the phase I ivuxolimab trial.

The research as a whole found: Low levels of normalized T-cell clonal expansion were also shown by some nonresponding patients. At doses from 0.1 to 3.0 mg/kg, clonal expansion was seen in both CD4+ and CD8+ blood T cells between baseline and week 6. In partial responders in the 0.1-3.0 mg/kg groups, normalized peripheral clonal expansion was found to be among the lowest, especially among CD8+ T cells. Which antigens the clonally expanded peripheral T cells were specific for was not determined. After ivuxolimab, more expanded clones were found on average in CD8+ T cells than in CD4+ T cells.

The rearranged segments are TRBV7-2 and TRBJ1-6; the best D guess is TRBD1, with 5 bases matching. The clonotype was recovered from an adult with an advanced solid tumor such as melanoma, head and neck, liver or kidney cancer. Specimen: CD4+ or CD8+ T cells sorted from blood, collected in a trial of the OX40 agonist ivuxolimab. The CDR3 protein sequence reads: CASSPGVTESSPLHF. The DNA is as follows: TGTGCCAGCAGCCCCGGGGTGACAGAATCTTCACCCCTCCACTTT.